This is a list of T cell receptor beta chains from one sample in a study of control samples from healthy donors and cancer patients. Assay used: immunoSEQ multiplex PCR; TCRdb lists only in-frame clones, some missing. The sample consists of 150,000 to 200,000 clones, around 94% of them appearing once. Source material: PBMCs. The source is a man aged 60 to 75 with colorectal cancer. The CDR3 runs from the conserved cysteine through the conserved F or W. The order of the fields is V gene, D gene, clone size, J gene, CDR3 protein, CDR3 DNA. A D gene is named only where the DNA matches it firmly. Rows give clone size only sometimes, using once, few, many, or a class for an expanded clone.

>TRBV6-1|.|.|TRBJ1-2
CASSDNRGAAGYTF
TGTGCCAGCAGTGATAATCGCGGGGCCGCGGGCTACACCTTC
>TRBV18|.|.|TRBJ1-5
CASSPTGYSNQPQHF
TGTGCCAGCTCACCGACGGGGTATAGCAATCAGCCCCAGCATTTT
>TRBV20-1|.|once|TRBJ1-2
CSGEPYGYTF
TGCAGTGGGGAGCCCTATGGCTACACCTTC
>TRBV7-2|TRBD1|.|TRBJ2-4
CASTPWQGATNIQYF
TGTGCCAGCACCCCGTGGCAGGGGGCTACTAACATTCAGTACTTC
>TRBV12-3/TRBV12-4|TRBD1|.|TRBJ1-2
CASSTGQGGYTF
TGTGCCAGCAGTACCGGACAGGGCGGCTACACCTTC
>TRBV3-1/TRBV3-2|.|once|TRBJ2-2
CASSQGWTGELFF
TGTGCCAGCAGCCAAGGCTGGACCGGGGAGCTGTTTTTT
>TRBV5-1|.|.|TRBJ2-7
CASSPFDSYEQYF
TGCGCCAGCAGCCCCTTCGACAGCTACGAGCAGTACTTC
>TRBV4-1|.|.|TRBJ1-1
CASSRFGSMDTEAFF
TGCGCCAGCAGCCGTTTTGGGAGCATGGACACTGAAGCTTTCTTT
>TRBV11-2|.|.|TRBJ1-1
CASSLGRDKIGEAFF
TGTGCCAGCAGCTTAGGGAGGGACAAAATAGGAGAAGCTTTCTTT
>TRBV5-1|.|once|TRBJ2-3
CASSLDGGPSGDTQYF
TGCGCCAGCAGCTTGGATGGGGGGCCTTCAGGAGATACGCAGTATTTT
>TRBV19|TRBD1|.|TRBJ2-7
CASSIGGTGVTYEQYF
TGTGCCAGTAGTATAGGCGGGACAGGGGTGACCTACGAGCAGTACTTC
>TRBV6-5|.|.|TRBJ2-2
CASRLGRPNTGELFF
TGTGCCAGCAGACTAGGACGGCCGAACACCGGGGAGCTGTTTTTT
>TRBV19|.|.|TRBJ2-3
CASSIGQVADTQYF
TGTGCCAGTAGTATAGGGCAGGTAGCAGATACGCAGTATTTT
>TRBV7-9|TRBD1|.|TRBJ1-4
CASSPLQGGNEKLFF
TGTGCCAGCAGCCCCTTACAGGGGGGAAATGAAAAACTGTTTTTT
>TRBV6-5|TRBD1|.|TRBJ2-5
CASSRDRGGETQYF
TGTGCCAGCAGCCGGGACAGGGGTGGGGAGACCCAGTACTTC
>TRBV5-6|.|.|TRBJ2-7
CASSLSHRGARSEQYF
TGTGCCAGCAGCTTGAGCCATCGGGGGGCCCGATCCGAGCAGTACTTC